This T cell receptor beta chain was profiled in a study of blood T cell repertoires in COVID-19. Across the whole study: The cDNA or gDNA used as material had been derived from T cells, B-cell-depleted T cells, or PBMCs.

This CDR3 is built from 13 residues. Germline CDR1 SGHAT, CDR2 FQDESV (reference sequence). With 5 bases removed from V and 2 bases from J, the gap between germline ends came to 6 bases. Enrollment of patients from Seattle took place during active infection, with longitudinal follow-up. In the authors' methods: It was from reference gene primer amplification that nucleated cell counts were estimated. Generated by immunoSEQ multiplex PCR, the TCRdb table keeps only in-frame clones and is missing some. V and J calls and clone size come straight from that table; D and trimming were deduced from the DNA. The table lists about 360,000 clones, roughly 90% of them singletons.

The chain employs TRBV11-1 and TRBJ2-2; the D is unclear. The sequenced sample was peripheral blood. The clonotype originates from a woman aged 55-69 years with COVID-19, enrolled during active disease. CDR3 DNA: TGTGCCAGCAGCCCTAAAAACACCGGGGAGCTGTTTTTT. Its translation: CASSPKNTGELFF.